This entry lists 26 T cell receptor beta chains sequenced from one sample in a study of T cells after somatic rescue of genetic block. TCRdb's table, derived via immunoSEQ multiplex PCR, lists solely in-frame clones and lacks some. The sample consists of 95,000 to 120,000 clones, about 90% of them appearing once. Input material: peripheral blood mononuclear cells (PBMCs). The receptors stem from a woman aged 18 to 35.

The chain links TRBV5-1 to TRBJ2-1, with D uncertain. Germline-derived CDR1 and CDR2 are SGHRS and YFSETQ. This CDR3 has 15 residues. V lost 5 bases and J lost 2, with 14 bases in between. The DNA for the CDR3 is TGCGCCAGCAGTGAGACCCCCGAGCCCTACAATGAGCAGTTCTTC. Protein product: CASSETPEPYNEQFF.

The chain recombines TRBV6-5 with TRBJ1-2; 8 bases are shared with TRBD1. This CDR3 spans 14 amino acids. V trimming: 6 bases; J trimming: 4 bases; junction bases outside the gene matches: 7. CDR1 is MNHEY, CDR2 SVGAGI, per germline. The CDR3 bases are TGTGCCAGCAGCTCCGGGGACAGGAGCTATGGCTACACCTTC. Encoded protein: CASSSGDRSYGYTF.

The chain couples TRBV9 to TRBJ2-1; D gene uncertain. Germline-derived CDR1 and CDR2 are SGDLS and YYNGEE. Between the trimmed V and J ends, which lost 0 bases and 4 bases, there was a span of 5 bases. The CDR3 runs 13 residues. The CDR3 reads CASSVATYNEQFF. The DNA for the CDR3 is TGTGCCAGCAGCGTAGCAACATACAATGAGCAGTTCTTC.

The table lists this clone with a few counts. The rearrangement uses TRBV15 and TRBJ1-2; no definite D call. This CDR3 comprises 14 residues. V was shortened by 0 bases and J by 14 bases, with 19 bases between the two germline ends. CDR1 LNHNV and CDR2 YYDKDF come from the germline V gene (reference sequence). The CDR3 loop is CATSRERSDPTNTF. The CDR3 DNA reads as TGTGCCACCAGCAGAGAGAGGTCAGACCCGACGAATACCTTC.

The V gene is TRBV4-1, the J gene TRBJ2-7; 7 nucleotides agree with TRBD2. Germline values: CDR1 MGHRA, CDR2 YSYEKL. CDR3 length equals 14 residues. Losses at the gene ends were 4 bases for V and 0 bases for J; bases not matched to a gene: 3. CDR3 nucleotide sequence: TGCGCCAGCAGCCCAAGGGACTACTCCTACGAGCAGTACTTC. It is translated as CASSPRDYSYEQYF.

This chain connects TRBV28 to TRBJ2-7, with unresolved D. The V and J ends lost 6 bases and 3 bases respectively, with 9 bases between them. The length of the CDR3 is 12 residues. The germline V gene has CDR1 MDHEN and CDR2 SYDVKM. In DNA form, the CDR3 reads TGTGCCAGCAGCCATTCGAGCTACGAGCAGTACTTC. Residues: CASSHSSYEQYF.

The chain combines TRBV7-2 with TRBJ2-5; D possibly corresponds to TRBD1 (6 bases). CDR3 size: 12 residues. CDR1 and CDR2 from the germline V gene are SGHTA and FQGNSA. Trimming removed 6 bases from V and 5 bases from J, with 10 bases in between. CDR3 sequence: CASRDRRETQYF. The CDR3 DNA reads TGTGCCAGCAGGGACAGAAGGGAGACCCAGTACTTC.

This chain uses TRBV5-1 with TRBJ1-5; 9 nucleotides line up with TRBD1. Per germline, CDR1 SGHRS and CDR2 YFSETQ. With V trimmed by 4 bases and J by 7 bases, 3 bases remained unmatched. The CDR3 covers 13 residues. CDR3 amino acids: CASSPDRGQPQHF. The CDR3 coding sequence is TGCGCCAGCAGCCCGGACAGGGGCCAGCCCCAGCATTTT.

The J gene is TRBJ2-1, the V gene TRBV9; 10 positions agree with TRBD2. Germline CDR1 reads SGDLS; CDR2 reads YYNGEE. The trim removed 0 bases at V and 8 bases at J, leaving 2 bases unmatched. The CDR3 spans 14 residues. CDR3 coding DNA: TGTGCCAGCAGCGTAGGGACTAGCGGCGATGAGCAGTTCTTC. As protein: CASSVGTSGDEQFF.

The rearrangement links TRBV19 to TRBJ1-5, with D possibly matching TRBD1 (5 bases). From germline, CDR1 is LNHDA and CDR2 SQIVND (reference sequence). Trimming stripped 4 bases from V and 4 bases from J, with 8 bases between. The CDR3 has 13 residues. This CDR3 reads CASSSRVNQPQHF. CDR3 coding DNA: TGTGCCAGTAGTAGCAGGGTTAATCAGCCCCAGCATTTT.

The chain carries TRBV5-1 and TRBJ2-3, with 15 bases fitting TRBD2. The V gene end was trimmed by 3 bases and the J gene end by 0 bases; junction bases not matched to a gene: 5. The V gene's germline CDR1 is SGHRS and CDR2 YFSETQ. CDR3 size: 18 residues. The CDR3 is CASSWGLAGGLSTDTQYF. The CDR3 bases are TGCGCCAGCAGCTGGGGACTAGCGGGGGGCCTCAGCACAGATACGCAGTATTTT.

The chain is built from TRBV5-1 and TRBJ2-5, with 9 bases matching TRBD1. J lost 5 bases, V lost 4 bases, and 9 bases had no gene match. This CDR3 contains 15 residues. Germline CDR1 and CDR2: SGHRS and YFSETQ. CDR3 bases: TGCGCCAGCAGCCGAATGCAGACAGGGGGGGAGACCCAGTACTTC. Translated, it gives CASSRMQTGGETQYF.

The chain couples TRBV5-6 to TRBJ2-7, with D hard to call. The CDR3 has 14 residues. Germline CDR1 reads SGHDT; CDR2 reads YYEEEE. The V and J ends lost 0 bases and 3 bases respectively, with 10 bases between them. In DNA form, the CDR3 reads TGTGCCAGCAGCTTGGGGTCGGCAGTCTACGAGCAGTACTTC. This translates into CASSLGSAVYEQYF.

The chain couples TRBV2 to TRBJ1-2; 9 nucleotides line up with TRBD1. Germline CDR1 SNHLY, CDR2 FYNNEI. This CDR3 is 15 amino acids long. V shed 7 bases and J 8 bases; nucleotides not matched to a gene: 14. This CDR3 reads CASTPYGGQGGGYTF. In nucleotides, the CDR3 is TGTGCCAGCACCCCTTATGGGGGACAGGGCGGAGGCTACACCTTC.

The rearrangement links TRBV30 to TRBJ1-1; D ambiguous. The CDR3 length is 14 residues. Germline assignment: CDR1 GTSNPN and CDR2 SVGIG (reference sequence). Trimming cost V 0 bases and J 5 bases, with 13 bases left between them. CDR3 residues: CAWSVPARRTEAFF. The CDR3 coding sequence is TGTGCCTGGAGTGTACCCGCTAGGAGGACTGAAGCTTTCTTT.

A single count supports this clone. V is TRBV4-1 and J is TRBJ2-1; tentative D call: TRBD1 (5 bases). The V end lost 5 bases, the J end lost 8 bases, and 13 bases lay between the germline ends. The CDR3 runs to 13 residues. The germline V gene has CDR1 MGHRA and CDR2 YSYEKL. The CDR3 is CASSWGGGDEQFF. The CDR3 DNA reads as TGCGCCAGCAGCTGGGGCGGTGGGGATGAGCAGTTCTTC.

CDR3 nucleotide sequence: TGTGCCAGCAGCTCCTTGAGAGTGCCAGCCTACACTGAAGCTTTCTTT. It is translated as CASSSLRVPAYTEAFF. V gene TRBV5-5 combines with J gene TRBJ1-1; D unresolved. Germline CDR1 SGHKS, CDR2 YYEKEE (reference sequence). This CDR3 has 16 amino acids. The V end was cut by 3 bases, the J end by 3 bases, with 18 bases between.

V and J are TRBV7-9 and TRBJ1-1; D might be TRBD1 (6 bases). Deletions cut 5 bases from V and 1 base from J, with 14 bases between. Germline CDR1 reads SEHNR; CDR2 reads FQNEAQ (reference sequence). The CDR3 extends over 15 amino acids. CDR3: CASSPGQLRNTEAFF. DNA of the CDR3: TGTGCCAGCAGCCCTGGACAGCTTAGGAACACTGAAGCTTTCTTT. Full variable domain (missing parts from reference TRBV7-9 and TRBJ1-1): DTGVSQNPRHKITKRGQNVTFRCDPISEHNRLYWYRQTLGQGPEFLTYFQNEAQLEKSRLLSDRFSAERPKGSFSTLEIQRTEQGDSAMYLCASSPGQLRNTEAFFGQGTRLTVV.

This chain connects TRBV27 to TRBJ2-2; no definite D call. CDR1 is MNHEY, CDR2 SMNVEV, per germline (reference sequence). Deletions cut 3 bases from V and 8 bases from J, with 16 bases between. The CDR3 extends over 15 amino acids. CDR3 region: CASSFSVLGMGELFF. CDR3 coding DNA: TGTGCCAGCAGTTTTTCTGTCTTAGGGATGGGGGAGCTGTTTTTT.

This clone was recorded once. V gene TRBV5-4 combines with J gene TRBJ2-5; D is undetermined. The CDR3 covers 12 residues. Germline loops: CDR1 SGHNT, CDR2 YYREEE (reference sequence). V dropped 3 bases and J dropped 5 bases, with 8 bases sitting between them. CDR3 sequence: CASSSVGETQYF. The CDR3 DNA sequence: TGTGCCAGCAGCTCGGTGGGGGAGACCCAGTACTTC. Supplemented by reference TRBV5-4 and TRBJ2-5, the full variable domain reads ETGVTQSPTHLIKTRGQQVTLRCSSQSGHNTVSWYQQALGQGPQFIFQYYREEENGRGNFPPRFSGLQFPNYSSELNVNALELDDSALYLCASSSVGETQYFGPGTRLLVL.

The CDR3: CASSLDRLNSPLHF. The DNA for the CDR3 is TGTGCCAGCAGCTTGGACAGGCTAAATTCACCCCTCCACTTT. The chain is built from TRBV27 and TRBJ1-6, with 7 bases matching TRBD1. Germline CDR1 MNHEY, CDR2 SMNVEV (reference sequence). V dropped 6 bases and J dropped 7; count of bases not matched to a gene: 6. The CDR3 is 14 residues long.

The J gene is TRBJ2-3, the V gene TRBV30; TRBD2 agrees at 9 bases. The germline gives CDR1 GTSNPN, CDR2 SVGIG (reference sequence). This CDR3 has 17 amino acids. Losses at the gene ends were 0 bases for V and 2 bases for J; bases not matched to a gene: 9. The CDR3 DNA sequence: TGTGCCTGGAGTGTACTTCCGGCGGGGGGGTCCACAGATACGCAGTATTTT. It codes for CAWSVLPAGGSTDTQYF.

V usage is TRBV15 and J usage is TRBJ2-3, with TRBD2 matching over 8 bases. The CDR3 loop spans 15 amino acids. Germline CDR1 is LNHNV and CDR2 is YYDKDF (reference sequence). V gave up 4 bases and J gave up 1 base; unmatched junction bases: 4. CDR3 region: CATSKGRGGTDTQYF. The CDR3 nucleotides read TGTGCCACCAGCAAAGGGCGGGGGGGCACAGATACGCAGTATTTT.

This chain connects TRBV6-5 to TRBJ1-5; D call uncertain. V was cut by 6 bases and J by 11 bases, with 20 bases left in between. The CDR3 is 14 residues long. Germline lookup yields CDR1 MNHEY and CDR2 SVGAGI. The CDR3: CASSKSDGLEAQHF. The CDR3, as DNA: TGTGCCAGCAGCAAGTCGGATGGTTTAGAAGCCCAGCATTTT.

V gene TRBV28 combines with J gene TRBJ1-1, with D perhaps matching TRBD1 (6 bases). CDR1 is MDHEN and CDR2 is SYDVKM in the germline V gene. V lost 2 bases, J lost 0 bases, and 19 bases lay in between. The CDR3 extends over 18 amino acids. CDR3 sequence (DNA): TGTGCCAGCAGTTTAGTAGTGGGAGGGGGGTTTGTGAACACTGAAGCTTTCTTT. This encodes CASSLVVGGGFVNTEAFF. Complete variable domain (other parts from reference TRBV28 and TRBJ1-1): DVKVTQSSRYLVKRTGEKVFLECVQDMDHENMFWYRQDPGLGLRLIYFSYDVKMKEKGDIPEGYSVSREKKERFSLILESASTNQTSMYLCASSLVVGGGFVNTEAFFGQGTRLTVV.

The V and J genes are TRBV5-1 and TRBJ2-3; D might be TRBD2 (6 bases). Germline values: CDR1 SGHRS, CDR2 YFSETQ. The CDR3 has 17 amino acids. Trimming pared 4 bases from V and 1 base from J, leaving 19 bases between. The CDR3 DNA follows: TGCGCCAGCAGCCCCCCCATCGGTGGCGGGGGCACAGATACGCAGTATTTT. Translated, it gives CASSPPIGGGGTDTQYF.